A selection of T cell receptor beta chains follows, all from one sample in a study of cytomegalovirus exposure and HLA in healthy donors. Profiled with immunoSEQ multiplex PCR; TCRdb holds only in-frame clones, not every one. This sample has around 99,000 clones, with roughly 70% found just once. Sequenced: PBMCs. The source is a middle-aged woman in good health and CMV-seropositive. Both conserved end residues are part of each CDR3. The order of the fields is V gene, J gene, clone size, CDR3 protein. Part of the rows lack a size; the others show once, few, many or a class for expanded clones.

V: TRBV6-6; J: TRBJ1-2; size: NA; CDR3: CASRVDRVEYGYTF
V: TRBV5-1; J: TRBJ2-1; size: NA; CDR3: CASSWTSGGHNEQFF
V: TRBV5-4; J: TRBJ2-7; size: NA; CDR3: CASSSGPGLAGAYAYEQYF
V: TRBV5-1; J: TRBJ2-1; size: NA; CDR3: CASSFASGLAYNEQFF
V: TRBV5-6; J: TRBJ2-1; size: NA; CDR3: CASSFYRQAQYNEQFF
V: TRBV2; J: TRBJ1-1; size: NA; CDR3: CASSVASSAATSGAFF
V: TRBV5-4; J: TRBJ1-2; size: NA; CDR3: CASSPRERGYGYTF
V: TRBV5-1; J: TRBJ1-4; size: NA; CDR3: CASSSTPRAPNEKLFF
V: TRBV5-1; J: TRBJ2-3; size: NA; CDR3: CASSSALTSGGDTQYF
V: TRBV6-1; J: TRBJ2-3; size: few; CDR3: CASSVLAADTQYF
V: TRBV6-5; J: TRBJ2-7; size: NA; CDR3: CASSYSRTGGYEQYF
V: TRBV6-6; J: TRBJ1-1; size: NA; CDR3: CASRRQGTEAFF
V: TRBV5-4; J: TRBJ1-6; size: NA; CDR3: CASSPGQSHYNSPLHF
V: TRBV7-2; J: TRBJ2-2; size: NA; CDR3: CASSLSSGNGGELFF
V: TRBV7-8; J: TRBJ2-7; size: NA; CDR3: CASSFLYEQYF
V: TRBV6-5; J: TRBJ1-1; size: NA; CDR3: CASSWDRGMNTEAFF
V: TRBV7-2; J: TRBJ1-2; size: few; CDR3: CASSLTGALGYTF
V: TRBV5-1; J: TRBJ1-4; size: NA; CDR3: CASSTGRGVTTNEKLFF
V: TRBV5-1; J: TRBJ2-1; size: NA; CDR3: CASSLETGFYNEQFF
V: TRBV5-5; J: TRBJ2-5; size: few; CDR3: CASSFPPGGQETQYF
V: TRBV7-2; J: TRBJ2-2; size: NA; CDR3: CASSPLTGTGELFF
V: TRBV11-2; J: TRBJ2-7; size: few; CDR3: CASSLGSQGPYEQYF
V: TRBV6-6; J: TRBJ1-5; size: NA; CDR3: CASSPPQGLNQPQHF
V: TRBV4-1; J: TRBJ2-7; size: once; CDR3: CASSQDYSRGYPYEQYF
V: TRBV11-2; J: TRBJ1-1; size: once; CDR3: CASSLFDRGRTEAFF
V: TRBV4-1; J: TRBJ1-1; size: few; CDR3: CASSPSIRAGGTTEAFF
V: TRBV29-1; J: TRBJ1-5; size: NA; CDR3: CSVATESNQPQHF
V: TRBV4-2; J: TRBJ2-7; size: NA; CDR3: CASSQVAGGRGEQYF
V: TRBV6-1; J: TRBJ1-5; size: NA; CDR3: CASSEAAGTRGSQPQHF
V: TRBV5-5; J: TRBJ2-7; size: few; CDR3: CASSLRLAAGSYEQYF
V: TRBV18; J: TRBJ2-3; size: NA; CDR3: CASSPYSGGASTDTQYF
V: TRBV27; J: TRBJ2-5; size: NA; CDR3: CASSTPGRAETQYF